The 32 T cell receptor beta chains listed next were all sequenced from one sample in a study of shared clonotypes between healthy human individuals. This table comes from immunoSEQ multiplex PCR, and its TCRdb copy is limited to in-frame clones, with some not included. The data hold some 650,000 clones, with 95% to 98% observed a single time. The sample consisted of naive CD4+ T cells sorted from blood. Specified subset: CD45RA+ positively selected. Every receptor here comes from a woman aged 30 to 39 in good health.

The chain employs TRBV5-4 and TRBJ2-3; 7 bases map to TRBD2. The CDR3 is 16 residues long. Germline values: CDR1 SGHNT, CDR2 YYREEE (reference sequence). The junction had 8 bases not matched to a gene; V was cut back by 4 bases and J by 0 bases. CDR3 bases: TGTGCCAGCAGCCCCGGGGCTAGCGGAAGCACAGATACGCAGTATTTT. Its protein is CASSPGASGSTDTQYF.

The V gene is TRBV11-1, the J gene TRBJ1-2, with TRBD1 matching 7 bases. The CDR3 extends over 13 amino acids. Germline V lookup: CDR1 SGHAT, CDR2 FQDESV (reference sequence). The trim removed 3 bases at V and 8 bases at J, leaving 6 bases unmatched. CDR3 in DNA: TGTGCCAGCAGCTTGGCGGGGACAGAGGGCTACACCTTC. It is translated as CASSLAGTEGYTF. Full variable domain (rest looked up from reference TRBV11-1 and TRBJ1-2): EAEVAQSPRYKITEKSQAVAFWCDPISGHATLYWYRQILGQGPELLVQFQDESVVDDSQLPKDRFSAERLKGVDSTLKIQPAELGDSAMYLCASSLAGTEGYTFGSGTRLTVV.

The rearrangement uses TRBV2 and TRBJ2-1; 8 nucleotides line up with TRBD2. Unmatched junction bases numbered 6, after V lost 7 bases and J lost 4 bases. Germline CDR1 SNHLY, CDR2 FYNNEI. This CDR3 contains 14 residues. CDR3 residues: CASKNLAGYNEQFF. DNA of the CDR3: TGTGCCAGCAAAAATCTAGCGGGTTACAATGAGCAGTTCTTC.

This chain connects TRBV28 to TRBJ2-3; 9 bases map to TRBD2. Trimming at V came to 5 bases and at J to 2 bases, leaving 14 bases not matched to a gene. The CDR3 is made up of 18 amino acids. CDR1 and CDR2 from the germline V gene are MDHEN and SYDVKM. CDR3 in DNA: TGTGCCAGCAGTCGGGGTAGCGGGAGAAGAGTAGACACAGATACGCAGTATTTT. This encodes CASSRGSGRRVDTDTQYF.

The CDR3 nucleotides read TGTGCCAGCAGCTTGGGACTAGCGGGAGTCTCCCTCTCCTACGAGCAGTACTTC. Residues: CASSLGLAGVSLSYEQYF. V is TRBV5-5 and J is TRBJ2-7; 12 bases match TRBD2. The J segment lost 0 bases and the V segment lost 0 bases, leaving 7 bases of the junction unmatched. This CDR3 has 18 amino acids. Germline V lookup: CDR1 SGHKS, CDR2 YYEKEE (reference sequence).

The rearrangement links TRBV9 to TRBJ2-1; possibly TRBD1 for D (6 bases). V was shortened by 0 bases and J by 7 bases, with 14 bases between the two germline ends. The CDR3 length is 15 residues. Per the germline V gene, CDR1 is SGDLS and CDR2 is YYNGEE. CDR3 amino acids: CASSVAGDRVNEQFF. The CDR3 region has the DNA TGTGCCAGCAGCGTAGCAGGGGATCGGGTGAATGAGCAGTTCTTC. The full variable domain, with the rest looked up from reference TRBV9 and TRBJ2-1, is DSGVTQTPKHLITATGQRVTLRCSPRSGDLSVYWYQQSLDQGLQFLIQYYNGEERAKGNILERFSAQQFPDLHSELNLSSLELGDSALYFCASSVAGDRVNEQFFGPGTRLTVL.

The table lists this clone with a count of one. The rearrangement uses TRBV29-1 and TRBJ1-4; TRBD1 might be the D (6 bases). The CDR3 spans 11 residues. The germline gives CDR1 SQVTM, CDR2 ANQGSEA. The CDR3 nucleotides read TGCACGTATCGAGGACAGCGTGTACTGTTTTTT. This encodes CTYRGQRVLFF.

The J gene is TRBJ2-2, the V gene TRBV5-8, with TRBD1 matching over 7 bases. This CDR3 region has 13 residues. V lost 3 bases, J lost 8 bases, and 4 bases stayed unmatched. Germline V gene lookup returns CDR1 SGHTS and CDR2 YDEGEE. The CDR3 sequence is CASSSDRAGELFF. For the CDR3, the DNA is TGTGCCAGCAGCTCTGACAGGGCGGGGGAGCTGTTTTTT.

J is TRBJ2-7 and V is TRBV29-1, with a weak D call TRBD1 (6 bases). Trimming shortened V by 4 bases and J by 8 bases, and 24 bases separated the two germline ends. This CDR3 is built from 15 residues. Per the germline V gene, CDR1 is SQVTM and CDR2 is ANQGSEA. This CDR3 is CSVANIQGMTTQQYF. CDR3 nucleotides: TGCAGCGTTGCAAATATACAGGGTATGACAACCCAGCAGTACTTC.

The chain recombines TRBV28 with TRBJ1-2, with TRBD1 matching 10 bases. CDR1 MDHEN and CDR2 SYDVKM come from the germline V gene. The CDR3 extends over 12 amino acids. V lost 6 bases, J lost 10 bases, and 5 bases stayed unmatched. The CDR3 sequence is CASSGTGEVYTF. The CDR3 DNA sequence: TGTGCCAGCAGCGGGACAGGGGAAGTCTACACCTTC.

V usage is TRBV11-2 and J usage is TRBJ1-5, with D tentatively TRBD1 (6 bases). The CDR3 sequence is 15 residues long. Trimming took 5 bases from V and 4 from J, leaving 15 bases between them. Per germline, CDR1 SGHAT and CDR2 FQNNGV. CDR3 region: CASSLVTGPNQPQHF. As DNA, the CDR3 is TGTGCCAGCAGCCTCGTTACAGGGCCTAATCAGCCCCAGCATTTT.

This CDR3 reads CASRLLAGASHGEQFF. Written as DNA, the CDR3 is TGTGCCAGCAGATTACTAGCGGGAGCTAGTCATGGTGAGCAGTTCTTC. The chain carries TRBV27 and TRBJ2-1; 11 bases agree with TRBD2. With 6 bases clipped from V and 9 bases from J, the junction kept 13 bases outside the gene matches. The CDR3 has 16 residues. CDR1 and CDR2 from the germline V gene are MNHEY and SMNVEV (reference sequence).

This rearrangement joins TRBV7-2 to TRBJ2-7; D gene unclear. This CDR3 has 14 residues. The germline CDR1 and CDR2 sequences are SGHTA and FQGNSA. V dropped 3 bases and J dropped 2 bases, with 11 bases sitting between them. DNA for the CDR3: TGTGCCAGCAGCTTGATCCCTGGGGCCTACGAGCAGTACTTC. Residues: CASSLIPGAYEQYF.

Only one count was recorded for this clone. The chain combines TRBV2 with TRBJ1-1; D possibly corresponds to TRBD1 (6 bases). The CDR3 is made up of 14 amino acids. Per the germline V gene, CDR1 is SNHLY and CDR2 is FYNNEI. V was pared by 9 bases and J by 2 bases, with 16 bases between. The CDR3 DNA is TGTGCCAGTAAGCGACAGGACCCAAACACTGAAGCTTTCTTT. Translation gives CASKRQDPNTEAFF. The complete variable domain, with remaining parts taken from reference TRBV2 and TRBJ1-1, reads EPEVTQTPSHQVTQMGQEVILRCVPISNHLYFYWYRQILGQKVEFLVSFYNNEISEKSEIFDDQFSVERPDGSNFTLKIRSTKLEDSAMYFCASKRQDPNTEAFFGQGTRLTVV.

The chain couples TRBV19 to TRBJ2-1; D unclear. This CDR3 region has 15 residues. Trimming shortened V by 0 bases and J by 2 bases, and 8 bases separated the two germline ends. Per germline, CDR1 LNHDA and CDR2 SQIVND (reference sequence). This chain's CDR3 is CASSIDGGPYNEQFF. CDR3 nucleotide sequence: TGTGCCAGTAGTATAGACGGCGGCCCCTACAATGAGCAGTTCTTC.

Written as DNA, the CDR3 is TGCGCCAGCAGCCAAGTAAGGAGTATGGAGACCCAGTACTTC. It is translated as CASSQVRSMETQYF. The chain has TRBV4-1 and TRBJ2-5; D is uncertain. Germline V gene lookup returns CDR1 MGHRA and CDR2 YSYEKL. The CDR3 loop spans 14 amino acids. Trimming shortened V by 1 base and J by 5 bases, and 11 bases separated the two germline ends.

The V gene is TRBV6-5, the J gene TRBJ1-1; D is undetermined. Germline V gene data show CDR1 as MNHEY and CDR2 as SVGAGI. CDR3 size: 11 residues. Trimming took off 5 bases at V and 3 bases at J, with 4 bases between the two ends. The CDR3: CASSQYTEAFF. CDR3 nucleotides: TGTGCCAGCAGTCAGTACACTGAAGCTTTCTTT.

The rearrangement links TRBV28 to TRBJ2-7; D is possibly TRBD2 (6 bases). The V end was cut by 7 bases, the J end by 2 bases, with 12 bases between. CDR1 is MDHEN, CDR2 SYDVKM, per germline. This CDR3 has 13 residues. In DNA form, the CDR3 reads TGTGCCAGCATTAAGCGGGTTCCCTACGAGCAGTACTTC. It translates to CASIKRVPYEQYF.

V usage is TRBV7-3 and J usage is TRBJ2-6; D is perhaps TRBD1 (6 bases). This CDR3 contains 15 residues. CDR1 is SGHTA and CDR2 is FQGTGA in the germline V gene. V lost 2 bases, J lost 3 bases, and 8 bases lay in between. The CDR3 nucleotides are TGTGCCAGCAGCTTATCAGGGGATGGGGCCAACGTCCTGACTTTC. It translates to CASSLSGDGANVLTF.

The rearrangement joins TRBV5-1 to TRBJ2-5; maybe TRBD2 (6 bases). Judging by the DNA end, TRBJ2-7 fits better; the J call may be wrong. This CDR3 is 16 amino acids long. Germline V lookup: CDR1 SGHRS, CDR2 YFSETQ. In nucleotides, the CDR3 is TGCGCCAGCAGCTTGGCACGCGGGACTCCCTCCTACGAGCAGTACTTC. Amino acid sequence: CASSLARGTPSYEQYF.

The chain is built from TRBV29-1 and TRBJ2-2; D gene ambiguous. Germline V lookup: CDR1 SQVTM, CDR2 ANQGSEA. V was shortened by 7 bases and J by 3 bases, with 6 bases between the two germline ends. The CDR3 has 11 amino acids. The CDR3 DNA follows: TGCAGCGCTGGGGACACCGGGGAGCTGTTTTTT. It specifies CSAGDTGELFF.

This clone was seen just once. The CDR3 bases are TGTGCCAGCAGCTTAGCGCGGGCCAGGGGGCCTGGAGGGAATGAGCAGTTCTTC. It encodes CASSLARARGPGGNEQFF. The chain is built from TRBV7-9 and TRBJ2-1; 8 bases line up with TRBD1. V dropped 0 bases and J dropped 7; count of bases not matched to a gene: 14. The CDR3 contains 18 residues. Germline CDR1 and CDR2: SEHNR and FQNEAQ (reference sequence). The full variable domain, with the rest looked up from reference TRBV7-9 and TRBJ2-1, is DTGVSQNPRHKITKRGQNVTFRCDPISEHNRLYWYRQTLGQGPEFLTYFQNEAQLEKSRLLSDRFSAERPKGSFSTLEIQRTEQGDSAMYLCASSLARARGPGGNEQFFGPGTRLTVL.

For this clone: This sample also contains other DNA sequences that code for the same CDR3. V usage is TRBV7-9 and J usage is TRBJ2-2; a possible D gene is TRBD2 (6 bases). Germline V lookup: CDR1 SEHNR, CDR2 FQNEAQ (reference sequence). V was shortened by 2 bases and J by 5 bases, with 9 bases between the two germline ends. CDR3 length equals 14 residues. CDR3 DNA sequence: TGTGCCAGCAGCTTACGGGGGACTACCGGGGAGCTGTTTTTT. This translates into CASSLRGTTGELFF. The variable domain in full, with the rest retrieved from reference TRBV7-9 and TRBJ2-2, is DTGVSQNPRHKITKRGQNVTFRCDPISEHNRLYWYRQTLGQGPEFLTYFQNEAQLEKSRLLSDRFSAERPKGSFSTLEIQRTEQGDSAMYLCASSLRGTTGELFFGEGSRLTVL.

The V call is TRBV5-1, the J call TRBJ1-1, with TRBD1 identical over 12 bases. This CDR3 spans 16 amino acids. J gave up 4 bases and V 4 bases, and 8 bases lay outside the gene matches. Per the germline V gene, CDR1 is SGHRS and CDR2 is YFSETQ. CDR3 region: CASSDRDRGRGTEAFF. DNA of the CDR3: TGCGCCAGCAGCGACCGGGACAGGGGGCGAGGCACTGAAGCTTTCTTT.

In its sample, this clone was seen once. V gene TRBV27 combines with J gene TRBJ1-5; D gene uncertain. The CDR3 sequence is 15 residues long. V was clipped by 5 bases and J by 0 bases, with 11 bases between them. In germline, CDR1 is MNHEY, CDR2 SMNVEV (reference sequence). CDR3 region: CASSVGFYSNQPQHF. In nucleotides, the CDR3 is TGTGCCAGCAGTGTAGGGTTCTATAGCAATCAGCCCCAGCATTTT.

This clone was counted a single time. The chain couples TRBV10-3 to TRBJ2-3; a possible D gene is TRBD1 (6 bases). V was shortened by 7 bases and J by 9 bases, with 26 bases between the two germline ends. CDR1 is ENHRY and CDR2 is SYGVKD in the germline V gene. The CDR3 is 16 residues long. The CDR3 DNA sequence: TGTGCCATCAAAGAGGGCCGGGACACCACCTCGGGGACGCAGTATTTT. It codes for CAIKEGRDTTSGTQYF.

The chain uses TRBV28 and TRBJ1-5; 8 bases fit TRBD1. The germline CDR1 and CDR2 sequences are MDHEN and SYDVKM. The CDR3 spans 14 residues. With 6 bases clipped from V and 11 bases from J, the junction kept 12 bases outside the gene matches. CDR3 sequence (DNA): TGTGCCAGCAGAAGACAGGGGTGGGGATTGGCCCAGCATTTT. As protein: CASRRQGWGLAQHF.

CDR3 sequence: CASIQGGAGGTLGYTF. The CDR3 DNA reads as TGTGCCAGCATCCAAGGAGGGGCCGGAGGGACGTTAGGCTACACCTTC. The rearrangement joins TRBV28 to TRBJ1-2; D is possibly TRBD1 (5 bases). Looked up from germline, CDR1 is MDHEN and CDR2 is SYDVKM. There are 16 residues in the CDR3. The germline V and J ends were trimmed by 7 bases and 8 bases, with 26 bases remaining between them.

The rearrangement uses TRBV2 and TRBJ1-2; TRBD1 might be the D (6 bases). V dropped 1 base and J dropped 8 bases, with 17 bases sitting between them. The CDR3 is 15 amino acids. Germline V CDR1 and CDR2: SNHLY, FYNNEI. The CDR3 here is CASSEVPGVVGGYTF. The CDR3, as DNA: TGTGCCAGCAGTGAAGTCCCAGGGGTAGTAGGAGGCTACACCTTC.

Turning to this clone: In the same sample, other DNA sequences code for this CDR3. The rearrangement uses TRBV5-1 and TRBJ1-1; no definite D call. Germline-derived CDR1 and CDR2 are SGHRS and YFSETQ. The CDR3 has 13 residues. V lost 0 bases and J lost 8, with 11 bases in between. CDR3 sequence (DNA): TGCGCCAGCAGCTTGGTGCTCGGTTCCGAAGCTTTCTTT. This sequence encodes CASSLVLGSEAFF.

The V call is TRBV6-6, the J call TRBJ2-3; D ambiguous. The CDR3 sequence is 15 residues long. Germline V gene data show CDR1 as MNHNY and CDR2 as SVGAGI (reference sequence). V lost 5 bases and J lost 2, with 14 bases in between. CDR3 loop: CASSNSAIPTDTQYF. CDR3 sequence (DNA): TGTGCCAGCAGTAATTCAGCGATACCCACAGATACGCAGTATTTT.

The rearrangement joins TRBV28 to TRBJ2-7; TRBD1 agrees at 9 bases. The CDR3 is 14 residues long. The V gene's germline CDR1 is MDHEN and CDR2 SYDVKM. Trimming cost V 3 bases and J 3 bases; bases outside gene matches: 3. This CDR3 reads CASSFGGQGYEQYF. DNA for the CDR3: TGTGCCAGCAGTTTTGGGGGACAGGGCTACGAGCAGTACTTC.